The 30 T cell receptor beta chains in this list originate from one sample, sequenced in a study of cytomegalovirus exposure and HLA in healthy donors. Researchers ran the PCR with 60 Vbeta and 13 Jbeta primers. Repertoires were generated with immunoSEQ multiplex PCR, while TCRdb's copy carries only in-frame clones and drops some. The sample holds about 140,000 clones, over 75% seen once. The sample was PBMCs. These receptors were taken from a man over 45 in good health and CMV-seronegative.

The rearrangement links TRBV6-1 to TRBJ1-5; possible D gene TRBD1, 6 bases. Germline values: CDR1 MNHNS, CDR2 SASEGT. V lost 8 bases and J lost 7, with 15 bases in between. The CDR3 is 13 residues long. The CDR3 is CASEPTGKQPQHF. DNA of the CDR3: TGTGCCAGCGAACCCACAGGGAAACAGCCCCAGCATTTT.

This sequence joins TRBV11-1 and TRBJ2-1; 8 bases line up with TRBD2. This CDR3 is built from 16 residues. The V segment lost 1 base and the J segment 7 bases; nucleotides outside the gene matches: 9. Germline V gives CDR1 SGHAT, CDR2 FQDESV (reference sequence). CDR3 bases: TGTGCCAGCAGCTTAGGCAGCGGGGGTCCTGAGAATGAGCAGTTCTTC. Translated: CASSLGSGGPENEQFF. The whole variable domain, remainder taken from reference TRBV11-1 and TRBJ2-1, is EAEVAQSPRYKITEKSQAVAFWCDPISGHATLYWYRQILGQGPELLVQFQDESVVDDSQLPKDRFSAERLKGVDSTLKIQPAELGDSAMYLCASSLGSGGPENEQFFGPGTRLTVL.

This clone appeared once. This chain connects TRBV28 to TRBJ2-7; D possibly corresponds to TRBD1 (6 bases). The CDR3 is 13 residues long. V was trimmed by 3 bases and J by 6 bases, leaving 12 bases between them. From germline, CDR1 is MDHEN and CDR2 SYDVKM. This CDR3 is CASSFSQGFEQYF. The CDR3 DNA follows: TGTGCCAGCAGTTTCAGCCAGGGGTTCGAGCAGTACTTC.

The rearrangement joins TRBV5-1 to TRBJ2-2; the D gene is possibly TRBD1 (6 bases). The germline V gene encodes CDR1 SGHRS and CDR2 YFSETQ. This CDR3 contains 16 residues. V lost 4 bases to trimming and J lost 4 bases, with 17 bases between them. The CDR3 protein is CASSNTRTDLTGELFF. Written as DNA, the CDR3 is TGCGCCAGCAGCAATACTAGGACAGACCTCACCGGGGAGCTGTTTTTT.

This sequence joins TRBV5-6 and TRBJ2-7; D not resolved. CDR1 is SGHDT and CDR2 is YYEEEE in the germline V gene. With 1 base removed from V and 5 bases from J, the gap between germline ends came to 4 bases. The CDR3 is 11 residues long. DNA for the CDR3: TGTGCCAGCAGCTTGATTAACGAGCAGTACTTC. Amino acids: CASSLINEQYF.

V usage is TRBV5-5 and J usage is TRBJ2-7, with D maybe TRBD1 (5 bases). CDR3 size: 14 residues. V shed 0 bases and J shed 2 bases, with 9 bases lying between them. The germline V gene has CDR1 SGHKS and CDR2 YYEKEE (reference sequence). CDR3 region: CASSLGSGTYEQYF. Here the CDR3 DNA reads TGTGCCAGCAGCTTGGGCTCAGGGACCTACGAGCAGTACTTC.

The CDR3 coding sequence is TGTGCCAGCAGACGTGAGATGAACACTGAAGCTTTCTTT. Translated: CASRREMNTEAFF. The chain is built from TRBV28 and TRBJ1-1; D not resolved. The V end lost 6 bases, the J end lost 0 bases, and 8 bases lay between the germline ends. The CDR3 has 13 amino acids. Germline CDR1 MDHEN, CDR2 SYDVKM.

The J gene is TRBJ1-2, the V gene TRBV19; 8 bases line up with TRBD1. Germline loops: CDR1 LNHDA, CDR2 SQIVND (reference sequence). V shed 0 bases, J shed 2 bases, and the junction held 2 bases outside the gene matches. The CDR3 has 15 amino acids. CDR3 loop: CASSIETGANYGYTF. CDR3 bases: TGTGCCAGTAGTATAGAGACAGGGGCAAACTATGGCTACACCTTC.

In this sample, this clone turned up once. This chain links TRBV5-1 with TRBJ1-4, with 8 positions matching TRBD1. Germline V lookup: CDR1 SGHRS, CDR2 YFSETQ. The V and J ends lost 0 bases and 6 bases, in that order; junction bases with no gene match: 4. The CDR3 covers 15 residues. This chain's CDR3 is CASSLVQGDYEKLFF. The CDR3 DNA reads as TGCGCCAGCAGCTTGGTACAGGGGGACTATGAAAAACTGTTTTTT.

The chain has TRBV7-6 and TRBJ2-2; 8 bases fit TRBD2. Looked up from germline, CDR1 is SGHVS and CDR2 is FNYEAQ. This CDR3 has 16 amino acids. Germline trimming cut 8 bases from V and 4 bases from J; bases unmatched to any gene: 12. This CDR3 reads CASGSAGLVSTGELFF. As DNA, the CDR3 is TGTGCCAGCGGATCGGCGGGACTAGTGAGCACCGGGGAGCTGTTTTTT.

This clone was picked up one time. CDR3 nucleotide sequence: TGTGCCATCAGGGCTAGCGGGAGCTCCTACGAGCAGTACTTC. This encodes CAIRASGSSYEQYF. This chain connects TRBV10-3 to TRBJ2-7, with 10 bases lining up with TRBD2. V lost 6 bases, J lost 0 bases, and 2 bases stayed unmatched. CDR1 is ENHRY and CDR2 is SYGVKD in the germline V gene. The CDR3 is 14 amino acids.

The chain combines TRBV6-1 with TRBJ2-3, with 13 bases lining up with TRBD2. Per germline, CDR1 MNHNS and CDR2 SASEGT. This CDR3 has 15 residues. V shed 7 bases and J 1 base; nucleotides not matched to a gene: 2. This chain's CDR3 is CASTGLAGGTDTQYF. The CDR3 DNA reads TGTGCCAGCACTGGACTAGCGGGGGGCACAGATACGCAGTATTTT.

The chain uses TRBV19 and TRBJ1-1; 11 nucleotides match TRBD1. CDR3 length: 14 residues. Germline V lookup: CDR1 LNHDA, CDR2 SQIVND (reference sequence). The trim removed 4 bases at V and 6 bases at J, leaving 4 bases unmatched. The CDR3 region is CASSKRDRGAEAFF. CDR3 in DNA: TGTGCCAGTAGTAAGCGGGACAGGGGGGCTGAAGCTTTCTTT.

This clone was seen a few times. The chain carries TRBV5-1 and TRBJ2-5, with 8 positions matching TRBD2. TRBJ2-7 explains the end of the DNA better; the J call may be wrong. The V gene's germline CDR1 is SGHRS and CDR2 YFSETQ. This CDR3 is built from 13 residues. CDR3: CASNPSGSGEQYF. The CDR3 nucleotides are TGCGCCAGCAACCCAAGCGGGAGCGGCGAGCAGTACTTC.

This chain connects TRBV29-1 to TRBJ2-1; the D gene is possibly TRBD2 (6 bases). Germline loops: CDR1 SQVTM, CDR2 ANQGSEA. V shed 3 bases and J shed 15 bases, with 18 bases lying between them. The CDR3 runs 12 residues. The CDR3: CSVELSAGWGFF. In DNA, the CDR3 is TGCAGCGTTGAGTTGTCGGCGGGGTGGGGGTTCTTC.

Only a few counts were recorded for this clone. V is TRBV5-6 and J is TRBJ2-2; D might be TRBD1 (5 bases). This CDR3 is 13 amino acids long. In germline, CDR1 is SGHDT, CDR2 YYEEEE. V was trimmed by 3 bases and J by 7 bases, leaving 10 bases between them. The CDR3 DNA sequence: TGTGCCAGCAGCTCATGGGGCGTCGGGGAGCTGTTTTTT. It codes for CASSSWGVGELFF.

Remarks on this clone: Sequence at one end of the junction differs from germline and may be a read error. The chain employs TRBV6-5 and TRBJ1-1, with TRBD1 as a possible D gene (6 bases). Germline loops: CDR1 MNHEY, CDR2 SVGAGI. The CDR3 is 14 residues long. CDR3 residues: CASSDSLGTTKAFF. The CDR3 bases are TGTGCCAGCAGTGACTCTCTTGGGACAACCAAAGCTTTCTTT.

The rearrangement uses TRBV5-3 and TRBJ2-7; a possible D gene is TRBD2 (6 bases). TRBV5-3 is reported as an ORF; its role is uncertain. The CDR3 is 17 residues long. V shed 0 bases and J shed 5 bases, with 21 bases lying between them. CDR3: CARSLVGRELFGNEQYF. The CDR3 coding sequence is TGTGCCAGAAGCTTGGTGGGTCGGGAGCTTTTTGGTAACGAGCAGTACTTC.

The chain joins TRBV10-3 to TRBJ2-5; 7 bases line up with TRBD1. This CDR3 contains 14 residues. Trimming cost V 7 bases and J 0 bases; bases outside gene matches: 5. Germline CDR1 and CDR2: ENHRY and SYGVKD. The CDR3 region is CAINEGANQETQYF. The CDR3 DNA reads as TGTGCCATCAACGAGGGGGCGAACCAAGAGACCCAGTACTTC.

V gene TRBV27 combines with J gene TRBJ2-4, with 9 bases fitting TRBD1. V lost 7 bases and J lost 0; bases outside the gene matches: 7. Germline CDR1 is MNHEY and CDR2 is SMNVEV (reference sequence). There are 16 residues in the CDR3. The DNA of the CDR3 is TGTGCCAGCACCAAAGGGACAGGGCAAGCCAAAAACATTCAGTACTTC. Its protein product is CASTKGTGQAKNIQYF.

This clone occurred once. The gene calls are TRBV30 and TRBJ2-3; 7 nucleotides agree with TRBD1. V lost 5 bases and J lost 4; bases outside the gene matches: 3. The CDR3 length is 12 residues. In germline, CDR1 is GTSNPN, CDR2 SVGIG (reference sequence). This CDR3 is CAWSTGPDTQYF. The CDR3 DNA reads TGTGCCTGGTCGACAGGGCCAGATACGCAGTATTTT.

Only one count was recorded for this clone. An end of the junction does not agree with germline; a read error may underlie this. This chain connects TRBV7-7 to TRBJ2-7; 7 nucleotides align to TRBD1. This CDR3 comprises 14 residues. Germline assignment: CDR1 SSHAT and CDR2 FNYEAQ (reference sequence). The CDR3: CASSPPGQPYEQYF. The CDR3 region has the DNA TGTGCTAGCAGTCCACCGGGACAGCCCTACGAGCAGTACTTC.

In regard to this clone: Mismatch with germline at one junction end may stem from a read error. CDR3 DNA sequence: TGCGGCGTTGCAGGGCGGAACTCTGGAAACACCATATATTTT. It yields the protein CGVAGRNSGNTIYF. The rearrangement uses TRBV29-1 and TRBJ1-3, with D maybe TRBD1 (5 bases). CDR1 SQVTM and CDR2 ANQGSEA come from the germline V gene. This CDR3 comprises 14 residues.

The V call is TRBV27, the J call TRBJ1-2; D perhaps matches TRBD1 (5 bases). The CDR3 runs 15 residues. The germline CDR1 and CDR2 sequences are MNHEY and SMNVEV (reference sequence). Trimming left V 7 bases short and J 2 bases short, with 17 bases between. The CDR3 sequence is CASTLRTGGNYGYTF. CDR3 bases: TGTGCCAGCACTTTGCGGACGGGGGGAAACTATGGCTACACCTTC.

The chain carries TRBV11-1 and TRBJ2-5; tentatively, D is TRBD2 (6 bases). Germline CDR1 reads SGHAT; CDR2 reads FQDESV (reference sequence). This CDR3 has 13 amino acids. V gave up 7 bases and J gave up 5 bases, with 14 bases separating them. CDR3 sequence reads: CASTGGGWETQYF. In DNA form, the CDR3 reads TGTGCCAGCACCGGGGGTGGGTGGGAGACCCAGTACTTC.

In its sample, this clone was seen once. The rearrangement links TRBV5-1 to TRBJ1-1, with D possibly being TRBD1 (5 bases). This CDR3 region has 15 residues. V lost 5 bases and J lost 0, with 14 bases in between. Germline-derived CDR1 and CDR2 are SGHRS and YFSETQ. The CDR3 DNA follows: TGCGCCAGCAGATTTCAGGGCGGGGTGAACACTGAAGCTTTCTTT. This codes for CASRFQGGVNTEAFF.

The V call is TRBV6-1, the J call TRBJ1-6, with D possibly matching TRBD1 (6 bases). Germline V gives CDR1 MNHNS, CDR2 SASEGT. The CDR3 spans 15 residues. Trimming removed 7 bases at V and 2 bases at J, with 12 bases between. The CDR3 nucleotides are TGTGCCAGCAACACAGGGAGTGCCTATAATTCACCCCTCCACTTT. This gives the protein CASNTGSAYNSPLHF.

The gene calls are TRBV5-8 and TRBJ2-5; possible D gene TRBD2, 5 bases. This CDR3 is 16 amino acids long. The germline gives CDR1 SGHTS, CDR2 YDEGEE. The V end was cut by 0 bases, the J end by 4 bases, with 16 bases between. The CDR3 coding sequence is TGTGCCAGCAGCTTGGCGGTGGGCTACGAGGGAGAGACCCAGTACTTC. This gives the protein CASSLAVGYEGETQYF. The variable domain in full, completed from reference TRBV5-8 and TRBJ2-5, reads EAGVTQSPTHLIKTRGQQATLRCSPISGHTSVYWYQQALGLGLQFLLWYDEGEERNRGNFPPRFSGRQFPNYSSELNVNALELEDSALYLCASSLAVGYEGETQYFGPGTRLLVL.

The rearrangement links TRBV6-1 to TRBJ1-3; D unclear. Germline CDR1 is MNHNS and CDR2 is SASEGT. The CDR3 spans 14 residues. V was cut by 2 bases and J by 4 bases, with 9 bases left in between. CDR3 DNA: TGTGCCAGCAGTGAACAGGTTAGGGGAAACACCATATATTTT. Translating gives CASSEQVRGNTIYF.

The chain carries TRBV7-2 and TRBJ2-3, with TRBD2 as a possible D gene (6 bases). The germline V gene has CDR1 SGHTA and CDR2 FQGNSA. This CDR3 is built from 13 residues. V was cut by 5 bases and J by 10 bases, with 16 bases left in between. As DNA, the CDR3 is TGTGCCAGCAGCACCAGACTAGATTCGGCGCAGTATTTT. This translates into CASSTRLDSAQYF.